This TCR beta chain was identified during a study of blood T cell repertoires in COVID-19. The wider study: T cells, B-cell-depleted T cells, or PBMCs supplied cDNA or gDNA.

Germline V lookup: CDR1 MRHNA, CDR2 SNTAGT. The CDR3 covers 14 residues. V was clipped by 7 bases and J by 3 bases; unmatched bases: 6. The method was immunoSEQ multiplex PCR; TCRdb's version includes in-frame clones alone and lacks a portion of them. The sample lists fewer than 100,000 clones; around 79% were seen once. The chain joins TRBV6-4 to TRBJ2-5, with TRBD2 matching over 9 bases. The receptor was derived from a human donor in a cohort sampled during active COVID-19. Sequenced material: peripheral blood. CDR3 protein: CASKTLAGEETQYF. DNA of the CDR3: TGTGCCAGCAAGACCTTAGCGGGAGAAGAGACCCAGTACTTC.